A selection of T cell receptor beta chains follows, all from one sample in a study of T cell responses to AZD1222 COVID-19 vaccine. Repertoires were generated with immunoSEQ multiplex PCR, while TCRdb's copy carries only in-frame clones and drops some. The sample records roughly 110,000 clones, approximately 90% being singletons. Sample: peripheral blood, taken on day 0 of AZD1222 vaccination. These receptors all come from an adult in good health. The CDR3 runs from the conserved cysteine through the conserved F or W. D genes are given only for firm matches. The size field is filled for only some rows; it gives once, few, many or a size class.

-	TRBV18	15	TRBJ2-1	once	TGTGCCAGCTCACCCCGGGGCCCGGGGGCTTATGAGCAGTTCTTC	CASSPRGPGAYEQFF
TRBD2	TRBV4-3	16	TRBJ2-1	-	TGCGCCAGCAGCCCCACGGGGCTAGCGGGAGGGATTGAGCAGTTCTTC	CASSPTGLAGGIEQFF
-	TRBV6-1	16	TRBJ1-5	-	TGTGCCAGCAGTGATGGTTTGTGGGAATTCAATCAGCCCCAGCATTTT	CASSDGLWEFNQPQHF
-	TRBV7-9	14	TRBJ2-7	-	TGTGCCAGCAGCTCCACGGTGGGGAGGAACGAGCAGTACTTC	CASSSTVGRNEQYF
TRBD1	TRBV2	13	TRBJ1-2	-	TGTGCCAGCAGTGAAGGCCAGGGGGATGGCTACACCTTC	CASSEGQGDGYTF
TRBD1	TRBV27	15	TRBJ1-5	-	TGTGCCAGCAGTCCGAGGACAGGGGTCGGTCAGCCCCAGCATTTT	CASSPRTGVGQPQHF
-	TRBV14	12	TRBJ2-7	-	TGTGCCAGCAGCCAATATCTTTACGAGCAGTACTTC	CASSQYLYEQYF
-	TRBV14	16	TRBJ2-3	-	TGTGCCAGCAGCTCAGTGGCGAGCGGGCCCCGAGATACGCAGTATTTT	CASSSVASGPRDTQYF
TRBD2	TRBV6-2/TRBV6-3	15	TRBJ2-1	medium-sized	TGTGCCAGCAGTTACTCGACTAGCGGGAGCAATGAGCAGTTCTTC	CASSYSTSGSNEQFF
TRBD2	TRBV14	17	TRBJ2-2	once	TGTGCCAGCAGCCCACCGGGGGGGCGCCTGAACACCGGGGAGCTGTTTTTT	CASSPPGGRLNTGELFF
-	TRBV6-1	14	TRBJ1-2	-	TGTGCCAGCAGTGAAAAGCCAGCTAACTATGGCTACACCTTC	CASSEKPANYGYTF
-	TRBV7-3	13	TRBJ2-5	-	TGTGCCAGCAGCTTACGGGAAGGAGAGACCCAGTACTTC	CASSLREGETQYF
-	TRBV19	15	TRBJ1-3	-	TGTGCCAGTAGTGGCAGGGTCGGCTCTGGAAACACCATATATTTT	CASSGRVGSGNTIYF
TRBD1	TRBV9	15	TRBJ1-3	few	TGTGCCAGCAGCGCAACAGGGGGCCGAGGAAACACCATATATTTT	CASSATGGRGNTIYF
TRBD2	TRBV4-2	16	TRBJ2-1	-	TGTGCCAGCAGCCAGGAACGGGGGGGCTCCTACAATGAGCAGTTCTTC	CASSQERGGSYNEQFF
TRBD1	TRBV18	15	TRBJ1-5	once	TGTGCCAGCTCACCAGGACAGGGGAGCAATCAGCCCCAGCATTTT	CASSPGQGSNQPQHF
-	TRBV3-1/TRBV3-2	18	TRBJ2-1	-	TGTGCCAGCAGCCAAAGAGCTTTCGGGAGACAGAGTTACAATGAGCAGTTCTTC	CASSQRAFGRQSYNEQFF
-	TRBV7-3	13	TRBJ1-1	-	TGTGCCAGCAGCTTAAGGGGGGACACTGAAGCTTTCTTT	CASSLRGDTEAFF
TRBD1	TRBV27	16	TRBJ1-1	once	TGTGCCAGCAGTTTCGACAGGGGACCCCTGAACACTGAAGCTTTCTTT	CASSFDRGPLNTEAFF
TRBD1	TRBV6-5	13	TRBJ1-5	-	TGTGCCAGCAGGGACAGGAGTAATCAGCCCCAGCATTTT	CASRDRSNQPQHF
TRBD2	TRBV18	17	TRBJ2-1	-	TGTGCCAGCTCACCAGCTAGCGGGGGAAAAGGGAAGAGTGAGCAGTTCTTC	CASSPASGGKGKSEQFF
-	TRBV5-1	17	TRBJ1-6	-	TGCGCCAGCAGCTTGTTCCAGGGGCTTAAGGATAATTCACCCCTCCACTTT	CASSLFQGLKDNSPLHF
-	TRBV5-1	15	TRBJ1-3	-	TGCGCCAGCAGCTTAGGGCAGACCTCTGGAAACACCATATATTTT	CASSLGQTSGNTIYF
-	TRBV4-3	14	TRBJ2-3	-	TGCGCCAGCAGCCAGGGATTCAGCACAGATACGCAGTATTTT	CASSQGFSTDTQYF
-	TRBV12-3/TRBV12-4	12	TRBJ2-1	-	TGTGCCAGCAGTTGGGCTCGGAATGAGCAGTTCTTC	CASSWARNEQFF
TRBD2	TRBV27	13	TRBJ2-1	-	TGTGCCAGCAGTTTGGGGGGGAGCAATGAGCAGTTCTTC	CASSLGGSNEQFF
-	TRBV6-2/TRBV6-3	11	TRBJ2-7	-	TGTGCCAGCAGCAGTGCCTACGAGCAGTACTTC	CASSSAYEQYF
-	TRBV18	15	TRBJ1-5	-	TGTGCCAGCTCACCACAGGGGGGAAGGGATCAGCCCCAGCATTTT	CASSPQGGRDQPQHF
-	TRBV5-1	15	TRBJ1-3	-	TGCGCCAGCAGCTTGGGAGCCGGGGCTGGAAACACCATATATTTT	CASSLGAGAGNTIYF
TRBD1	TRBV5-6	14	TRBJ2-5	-	TGTGCCAGCAGCCGACAGGGCTCAGGGGAGACCCAGTACTTC	CASSRQGSGETQYF
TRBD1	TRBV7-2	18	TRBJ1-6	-	TGTGCCAGCAGCGGCCGACAGGGCCGCTCTCTTCGGGGGTCACCCCTCCACTTT	CASSGRQGRSLRGSPLHF
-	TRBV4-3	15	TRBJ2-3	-	TGCGCCAGCAGCCAAGAAATACACCCTCGAGATACGCAGTATTTT	CASSQEIHPRDTQYF
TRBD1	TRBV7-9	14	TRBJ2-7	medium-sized	TGTGCCAGCAGCGAGGACAGGGAGGATTACGAGCAGTACTTC	CASSEDREDYEQYF
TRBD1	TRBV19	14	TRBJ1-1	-	TGTGCCAGTAGTAATCAGGGGGTGTACACTGAAGCTTTCTTT	CASSNQGVYTEAFF
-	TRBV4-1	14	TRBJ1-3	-	TGCGCCAGCAGGCGACAGAGCTCTGGAAACACCATATATTTT	CASRRQSSGNTIYF
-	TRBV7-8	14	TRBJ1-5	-	TGTGCCAGCAGCCCCCGGGAAGGAAATCAGCCCCAGCATTTT	CASSPREGNQPQHF
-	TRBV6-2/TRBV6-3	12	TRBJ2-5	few	TGTGCCAGCAGTTACGGAGAAGAGACCCAGTACTTC	CASSYGEETQYF
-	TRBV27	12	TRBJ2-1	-	TGTGCCAGCAGTTTGAGTTCTAATGAGCAGTTCTTC	CASSLSSNEQFF
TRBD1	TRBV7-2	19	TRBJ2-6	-	TGTGCCAGCAGCCCCTTGGACAGGGGGCAAGGCTTCGGGGCCAACGTCCTGACTTTC	CASSPLDRGQGFGANVLTF
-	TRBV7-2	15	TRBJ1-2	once	TGTGCCAGCAGCCCTCGACAGCACATAGCAAATGGCTACACCTTC	CASSPRQHIANGYTF